The 16 T cell receptor beta chains below all came from one sample that was sequenced in a study of cytomegalovirus exposure and HLA in healthy donors (dated by TCRdb to about 2017). The library was produced with the immunoSEQ multiplex PCR assay. For the multiplex PCR, a mixture combining 60 forward primers for TCR Vbeta segments and 13 reverse primers for TCR Jbeta segments was used. TCRdb took over this immuneACCESS table, retaining in-frame rearrangements with V and J assigned. Such tables are incomplete; in checked studies, under half of the missing clones stem from an unresolved V gene, and the remainder is unexplained. The sample profile shows 35,000 to 55,000 clones; less than 75% of them were found once. Jointly, the top ten make up around 11% of the sample. Input material: PBMCs. The origin of the receptors is a man aged 60-69 years in good health and CMV-seropositive.

This chain connects TRBV7-2 to TRBJ2-7, with 10 bases lining up with TRBD2. Germline CDR1 SGHTA, CDR2 FQGNSA. This CDR3 spans 16 amino acids. V lost 0 bases, J lost 0 bases, and 2 bases stayed unmatched. Written as DNA, the CDR3 is TGTGCCAGCAGCTTAGCGGCTAGCGGGAGCTCCTACGAGCAGTACTTC. Protein: CASSLAASGSSYEQYF.

V is TRBV28 and J is TRBJ1-4, with D unresolved. Between the trimmed V and J ends, which lost 7 bases and 8 bases, there was a span of 11 bases. Germline loops: CDR1 MDHEN, CDR2 SYDVKM. The CDR3 sequence is 12 residues long. The CDR3 DNA is TGTGCCAGCACCACATTTCACGAAAAACTGTTTTTT. It translates to CASTTFHEKLFF.

This sequence joins TRBV6-1 and TRBJ2-7; D might be TRBD2 (5 bases). The V end was cut by 5 bases, the J end by 2 bases, with 13 bases between. The CDR3 extends over 14 amino acids. CDR1 and CDR2 from the germline V gene are MNHNS and SASEGT. CDR3 in DNA: TGTGCCAGCAGTTTATGGGAGCTAACCTACGAGCAGTACTTC. It specifies CASSLWELTYEQYF.

The V gene is TRBV6-1, the J gene TRBJ2-7; 13 positions match TRBD2. The J segment lost 0 bases and the V segment lost 4 bases, leaving 3 bases of the junction unmatched. Per the germline V gene, CDR1 is MNHNS and CDR2 is SASEGT. The length of the CDR3 is 16 residues. CDR3 loop: CASSGRTSGSSYEQYF. In nucleotides, the CDR3 is TGTGCCAGCAGTGGCCGGACTAGCGGGAGCTCCTACGAGCAGTACTTC.

CDR3 bases: TGTGCCAGCAGCCAAGAACCAGGGTCCTATGGCTACACCTTC. Its translation is CASSQEPGSYGYTF. V gene TRBV4-2 combines with J gene TRBJ1-2, with a tentative D call TRBD1 (5 bases). The CDR3 is made up of 14 amino acids. V lost 0 bases and J 4 bases, leaving 9 bases between the germline ends. Germline CDR1 reads LGHNA; CDR2 reads YNFKEQ.

This chain links TRBV11-3 with TRBJ2-1; 8 bases line up with TRBD2. Germline V CDR1 and CDR2: SGHNT, YENEEA. The CDR3 extends over 15 amino acids. V lost 5 bases to trimming and J lost 5 bases; unmatched junction nucleotides: 8. The CDR3 nucleotides read TGTGCCAGCAGCCTTGGAGCGGGAGTCCACAATGAGCAGTTCTTC. It specifies CASSLGAGVHNEQFF.

The chain has TRBV9 and TRBJ2-6; TRBD2 matches 9 bases. CDR1 is SGDLS, CDR2 YYNGEE, per germline. V was clipped by 6 bases and J by 0 bases; unmatched bases: 7. CDR3 size: 17 residues. CDR3 nucleotide sequence: TGTGCCAGCACCGGCGGGACTAGCCTCTCTGGGGCCAACGTCCTGACTTTC. The encoded protein is CASTGGTSLSGANVLTF. Filled out from reference TRBV9 and TRBJ2-6, the complete variable domain reads DSGVTQTPKHLITATGQRVTLRCSPRSGDLSVYWYQQSLDQGLQFLIQYYNGEERAKGNILERFSAQQFPDLHSELNLSSLELGDSALYFCASTGGTSLSGANVLTFGAGSRLTVL.

The V call is TRBV7-2, the J call TRBJ2-1; D remains ambiguous. Per germline, CDR1 SGHTA and CDR2 FQGNSA. There are 15 residues in the CDR3. The germline V and J ends were trimmed by 1 base and 0 bases, with 7 bases remaining between them. The CDR3 reads CASSLVESSYNEQFF. The CDR3 DNA reads TGTGCCAGCAGCTTAGTGGAGAGCTCCTACAATGAGCAGTTCTTC.

The chain has TRBV28 and TRBJ2-7, with 9 bases fitting TRBD1. The CDR3 is 13 amino acids. V shed 3 bases and J 3 bases; nucleotides not matched to a gene: 0. Per the germline V gene, CDR1 is MDHEN and CDR2 is SYDVKM. The CDR3 DNA is TGTGCCAGCAGTTTGACAGGGGGCTACGAGCAGTACTTC. This encodes CASSLTGGYEQYF.

The gene calls are TRBV6-5 and TRBJ1-1, with TRBD1 matching 8 bases. V shed 2 bases, J shed 3 bases, and the junction held 8 bases outside the gene matches. Germline CDR1 is MNHEY and CDR2 is SVGAGI. CDR3 length equals 16 residues. The CDR3 reads CASSYGPGGGYTEAFF. The CDR3 bases are TGTGCCAGCAGTTACGGGCCAGGGGGCGGGTACACTGAAGCTTTCTTT.

The chain has TRBV6-1 and TRBJ1-1; unclear D gene. The CDR3 has 14 residues. V lost 2 bases and J 3 bases, leaving 10 bases between the germline ends. The germline V gene has CDR1 MNHNS and CDR2 SASEGT. This CDR3 is CASSELGDDTEAFF. For the CDR3, the DNA is TGTGCCAGCAGTGAACTCGGGGATGACACTGAAGCTTTCTTT.

The DNA for the CDR3 is TGTGCCAGCAGCAGACGGACAGGGGGCGCGGAAAAACTGTTTTTT. Residues: CASSRRTGGAEKLFF. The genes are TRBV5-6 and TRBJ1-4, with 11 bases fitting TRBD1. The ends lost 4 bases at V and 8 bases at J; junction bases unmatched: 7. Per germline, CDR1 SGHDT and CDR2 YYEEEE. The CDR3 consists of 15 residues.

The chain employs TRBV19 and TRBJ2-7; TRBD2 matches at 13 bases. The germline V gene has CDR1 LNHDA and CDR2 SQIVND (reference sequence). J was trimmed by 7 bases and V by 6 bases; bases with no gene match: 9. The CDR3 is made up of 15 amino acids. The DNA for the CDR3 is TGTGCCAGTAGATCCGGGACTAGCGGGACCGGTGAGCAGTACTTC. This codes for CASRSGTSGTGEQYF. The full variable domain, completed using reference TRBV19 and TRBJ2-7, is DGGITQSPKYLFRKEGQNVTLSCEQNLNHDAMYWYRQDPGQGLRLIYYSQIVNDFQKGDIAEGYSVSREKKESFPLTVTSAQKNPTAFYLCASRSGTSGTGEQYFGPGTRLTVT.

This chain connects TRBV6-1 to TRBJ1-5; the match to TRBD1 covers 9 bases. Germline-derived CDR1 and CDR2 are MNHNS and SASEGT. The V gene end was trimmed by 10 bases and the J gene end by 5 bases; junction bases not matched to a gene: 9. The CDR3 has 14 amino acids. Here the CDR3 reads CATAWTGAYQPQHF. CDR3 bases: TGTGCCACCGCCTGGACAGGGGCGTATCAGCCCCAGCATTTT.

This clone was picked up a small number of times. The sample carries other DNA sequences with the same CDR3. The chain carries TRBV5-6 and TRBJ1-1, with TRBD1 identical over 12 bases. Unmatched junction bases numbered 1, after V lost 3 bases and J lost 4 bases. Germline V gene data show CDR1 as SGHDT and CDR2 as YYEEEE. This CDR3 spans 14 amino acids. CDR3 in DNA: TGTGCCAGCAGCTGGGACAGGGGGCTCACTGAAGCTTTCTTT. This codes for CASSWDRGLTEAFF.

This clone was observed a few times. The chain is built from TRBV28 and TRBJ2-7, with D perhaps TRBD1 (5 bases). The CDR3 is made up of 11 amino acids. Deletions cut 5 bases from V and 4 bases from J, with 6 bases between. The germline CDR1 and CDR2 sequences are MDHEN and SYDVKM. The CDR3 DNA is TGTGCCAGCAGTGCAGGGTACGAGCAGTACTTC. It yields the protein CASSAGYEQYF.